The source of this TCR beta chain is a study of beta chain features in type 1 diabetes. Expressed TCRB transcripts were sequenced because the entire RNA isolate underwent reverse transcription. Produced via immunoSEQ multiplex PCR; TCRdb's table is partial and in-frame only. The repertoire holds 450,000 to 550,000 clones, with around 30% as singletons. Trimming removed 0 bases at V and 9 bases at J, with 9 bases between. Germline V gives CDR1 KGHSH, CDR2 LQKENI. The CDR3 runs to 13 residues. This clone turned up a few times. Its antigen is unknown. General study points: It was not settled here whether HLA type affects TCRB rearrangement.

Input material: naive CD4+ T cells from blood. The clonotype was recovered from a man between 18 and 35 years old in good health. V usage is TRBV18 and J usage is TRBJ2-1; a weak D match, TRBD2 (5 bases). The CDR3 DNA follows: TGTGCCAGCTCACCACCGGGAGTTAGTGAGCAGTTCTTC. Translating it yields CASSPPGVSEQFF.